These T cell receptor beta chains were read from a single sample in a study of cytomegalovirus exposure and HLA in healthy donors. Sequencing used immunoSEQ multiplex PCR; TCRdb keeps in-frame clones, though not all of them. The sample consists of 100,000 or so clones, less than 75% of them appearing once. Sequenced material: PBMCs. These TCRs come from a man in his thirties or forties in good health and CMV-seronegative. CDR3s include the opening cysteine and the closing phenylalanine or tryptophan. The D gene is left open where the match is weak. Clone size appears in some rows only: once, few, many, or a class for an expanded clone.

TRBV7-6	TRBJ2-7	.	TRBD2	CASSLGPSGIEQYF	TGTGCCAGCAGCCTAGGCCCTAGCGGGATCGAGCAGTACTTC
TRBV5-1	TRBJ2-2	.	.	CASSTGGPGGELFF	TGCGCCAGCAGCACCGGGGGGCCTGGCGGGGAGCTGTTTTTT
TRBV7-3	TRBJ2-7	.	.	CASSLGAGAYEQYF	TGTGCCAGCAGCTTAGGGGCAGGGGCCTACGAGCAGTACTTC
TRBV4-3	TRBJ1-5	few	.	CASSQDLEVQPQHF	TGCGCCAGCAGCCAAGATTTGGAGGTGCAGCCCCAGCATTTT
TRBV10-1	TRBJ2-5	.	.	CASSEDTLGTQYF	TGCGCCAGCAGTGAGGACACTCTGGGGACCCAGTACTTC
TRBV6-6	TRBJ1-1	.	.	CASSYDWRGAFF	TGTGCCAGCAGTTACGATTGGCGGGGAGCTTTCTTT
TRBV10-3	TRBJ1-6	once	.	CAITAGADSPLHF	TGTGCCATCACGGCGGGGGCTGATTCACCCCTCCACTTT
TRBV11-2	TRBJ1-1	.	TRBD1	CASSLDQGVTEAFF	TGTGCCAGCAGCTTAGATCAGGGGGTGACTGAAGCTTTCTTT
TRBV4-1	TRBJ1-3	.	TRBD1	CASSKTGQGYGNTIYF	TGCGCCAGCAGCAAAACGGGACAGGGATACGGAAACACCATATATTTT
TRBV5-1	TRBJ2-3	.	TRBD1	CASSLVSGQGDDTQYF	TGCGCCAGCAGCTTGGTTTCGGGACAGGGGGACGATACGCAGTATTTT
TRBV27	TRBJ1-1	few	.	CASSLVGRTEAFF	TGTGCCAGCAGTTTGGTGGGGAGGACTGAAGCTTTCTTT
TRBV5-3	TRBJ2-7	few	.	CARSNPGSAEQYF	TGTGCCAGAAGCAACCCGGGGTCGGCCGAGCAGTACTTC
TRBV4-1	TRBJ2-3	few	.	CASSQENRYTDTQYF	TGCGCCAGCAGCCAAGAAAACAGGTACACAGATACGCAGTATTTT
TRBV5-8	TRBJ1-1	.	TRBD1	CASSLGWDRNTEAFF	TGTGCCAGCAGCTTGGGTTGGGACAGGAACACTGAAGCTTTCTTT
TRBV4-1	TRBJ2-1	medium-sized	TRBD2	CASSLRRQRGDYNEQFF	TGCGCCAGCAGCCTCCGTCGGCAGCGGGGGGATTACAATGAGCAGTTCTTC
TRBV7-6	TRBJ2-2	.	TRBD1	CASSPGQGDTGELFF	TGTGCCAGCAGCCCGGGACAGGGGGACACCGGGGAGCTGTTTTTT
TRBV30	TRBJ1-2	.	.	CAWSQVNYGYTF	TGTGCCTGGAGTCAGGTTAACTATGGCTACACCTTC
TRBV10-1	TRBJ2-2	.	.	CASSEARGARELFF	TGCGCCAGCAGTGAGGCACGGGGGGCTAGGGAGCTGTTTTTT
TRBV4-3	TRBJ1-1	.	.	CASSQDTIVGGGGTEAFF	TGCGCCAGCAGCCAAGATACGATAGTAGGGGGAGGGGGCACTGAAGCTTTCTTT
TRBV5-6	TRBJ2-1	.	.	CASSYLALSYNEQFF	TGTGCCAGCAGTTACCTAGCGCTCTCCTACAATGAGCAGTTCTTC
TRBV4-3	TRBJ2-1	.	TRBD2	CASSQGEGLAFHEQFF	TGCGCCAGCAGCCAAGGAGAGGGACTAGCATTCCATGAGCAGTTCTTC
TRBV5-1	TRBJ2-7	.	TRBD1	CASSFRDRDRKQYF	TGCGCCAGCAGCTTCCGAGACAGGGATCGAAAGCAGTACTTC
TRBV30	TRBJ1-5	.	TRBD1	CAWSVRVTGAGYSNQPQHF	TGTGCCTGGAGTGTACGGGTGACAGGGGCGGGGTATAGCAATCAGCCCCAGCATTTT
TRBV5-4	TRBJ1-3	.	.	CASSLASSGNTIYF	TGTGCCAGCAGCTTGGCCAGTTCTGGAAACACCATATATTTT
TRBV7-6	TRBJ1-1	.	.	CASSLKRQGEAFF	TGTGCCAGCAGCTTAAAGAGGCAGGGTGAAGCTTTCTTT
TRBV5-8	TRBJ1-2	once	TRBD1	CASSLGAGTGTGLDYTF	TGTGCCAGCAGCTTGGGCGCGGGGACAGGGACAGGGTTGGACTACACCTTC
TRBV4-3	TRBJ2-1	.	.	CASSQDQELEDRRFNNEQFF	TGCGCCAGCAGCCAAGATCAGGAGCTTGAGGACAGACGCTTCAACAATGAGCAGTTCTTC
TRBV6-6	TRBJ1-1	.	.	CASIGHDTEAFF	TGTGCCAGCATTGGACATGACACTGAAGCTTTCTTT
TRBV28	TRBJ2-3	few	TRBD2	CASSGSAFNTQYF	TGTGCCTCGAGCGGGAGTGCGTTCAATACGCAGTATTTT